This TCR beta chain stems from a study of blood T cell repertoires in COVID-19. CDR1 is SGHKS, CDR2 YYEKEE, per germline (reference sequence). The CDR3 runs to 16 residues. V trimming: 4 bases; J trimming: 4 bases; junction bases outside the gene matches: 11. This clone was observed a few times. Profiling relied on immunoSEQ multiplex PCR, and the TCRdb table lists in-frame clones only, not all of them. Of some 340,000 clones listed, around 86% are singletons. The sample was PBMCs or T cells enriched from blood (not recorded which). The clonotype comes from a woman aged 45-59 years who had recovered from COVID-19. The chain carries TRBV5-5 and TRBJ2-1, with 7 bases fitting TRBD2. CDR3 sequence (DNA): TGTGCCAGCAGCATTGCCGGAGCGGGATCTTACAATGAGCAGTTCTTC. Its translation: CASSIAGAGSYNEQFF.